A single sample gave rise to the 27 T cell receptor beta chains below, sequenced in a study of identifying expanded T cells in peripheral blood. Produced via immunoSEQ multiplex PCR; TCRdb's table is partial and in-frame only. The sample gives about 78,000 clones, roughly four fifths of which show up once; 18% is in the top ten. Sequenced input: blood. The origin of the receptors is a person aged 18 to 69 in good health.

The chain uses TRBV27 and TRBJ2-6; weak D call: TRBD1 (7 bases). Trimming shortened V by 5 bases and J by 0 bases, and 14 bases separated the two germline ends. Germline CDR1 reads MNHEY; CDR2 reads SMNVEV (reference sequence). There are 17 residues in the CDR3. Here the CDR3 reads CASSPTGRFSGANVLTF. DNA of the CDR3: TGTGCCAGCAGTCCGACAGGGAGGTTCTCTGGGGCCAACGTCCTGACTTTC.

V and J are TRBV27 and TRBJ2-1, with 7 positions matching TRBD2. Germline V gene sequence: CDR1 MNHEY, CDR2 SMNVEV (reference sequence). V was pared by 4 bases and J by 0 bases, with 6 bases of the junction left unmatched. The CDR3 is 16 amino acids. In DNA form, the CDR3 reads TGTGCCAGCAGTTCTCCCGCTAGCGGCTCCTACAATGAGCAGTTCTTC. It specifies CASSSPASGSYNEQFF.

The V and J genes are TRBV4-3 and TRBJ2-1; no firm D call. The CDR3 loop spans 14 amino acids. Germline V lookup: CDR1 LGHNA, CDR2 YSLEER. Trimming shortened V by 0 bases and J by 6 bases, and 9 bases separated the two germline ends. The CDR3 DNA sequence: TGCGCCAGCAGCCAAGAGTGGGCTTCCAATGAGCAGTTCTTC. It is translated as CASSQEWASNEQFF.

This chain connects TRBV5-6 to TRBJ1-3; 8 bases line up with TRBD1. V was clipped by 4 bases and J by 0 bases; unmatched bases: 3. The CDR3 totals 15 residues. Germline CDR1 and CDR2: SGHDT and YYEEEE. The CDR3 protein is CASSPGGPSGNTIYF. CDR3 nucleotides: TGTGCCAGCAGCCCAGGGGGCCCCTCTGGAAACACCATATATTTT.

The J gene is TRBJ2-1, the V gene TRBV15; 11 nucleotides match TRBD2. There are 16 residues in the CDR3. V lost 1 base, J lost 2 bases, and 1 base stayed unmatched. Germline CDR1 LNHNV, CDR2 YYDKDF (reference sequence). The CDR3, as DNA: TGTGCCACCAGCAGAGGACTAGCGGGGACCTACAATGAGCAGTTCTTC. Amino acid sequence: CATSRGLAGTYNEQFF.

The chain couples TRBV6-6 to TRBJ2-7, with a possible D match to TRBD1 (6 bases). Trimming stripped 8 bases from V and 4 bases from J, with 15 bases between. Germline V CDR1 and CDR2: MNHNY, SVGAGI (reference sequence). This CDR3 contains 13 residues. The CDR3 region is CASVNRDTYEQYF. The CDR3 DNA sequence: TGTGCCAGCGTGAACAGGGATACGTACGAGCAGTACTTC.

The chain has TRBV7-3 and TRBJ2-1; no clear D. The V and J ends lost 2 bases and 10 bases respectively, with 18 bases between them. The CDR3 covers 15 residues. CDR1 is SGHTA, CDR2 FQGTGA, per germline. The CDR3 is CASSLGLEGSSEQFF. CDR3 nucleotides: TGTGCCAGCAGCTTAGGGCTAGAAGGCAGTTCGGAGCAGTTCTTC.

Turning to this clone: The junction does not match germline at one end; this may be a read error. This chain joins TRBV20-1 and TRBJ1-2, with TRBD1 as a possible D gene (5 bases). CDR3 length equals 11 residues. Germline CDR1 is DFQATT and CDR2 is SNEGSKA (reference sequence). The CDR3 loop is CSALKLSNGGF. The CDR3 bases are TGCAGTGCCCTCAAGCTTTCGAATGGGGGCTTC.

This chain joins TRBV9 and TRBJ2-2, with D possibly matching TRBD1 (7 bases). Germline CDR1 reads SGDLS; CDR2 reads YYNGEE. V was pared by 6 bases and J by 2 bases, with 14 bases between. This CDR3 is 15 amino acids long. This CDR3 is CASTPGDSNTGELFF. In nucleotides, the CDR3 is TGTGCCAGCACCCCGGGGGACAGCAACACCGGGGAGCTGTTTTTT. Complete variable domain (other parts from reference TRBV9 and TRBJ2-2): DSGVTQTPKHLITATGQRVTLRCSPRSGDLSVYWYQQSLDQGLQFLIQYYNGEERAKGNILERFSAQQFPDLHSELNLSSLELGDSALYFCASTPGDSNTGELFFGEGSRLTVL.

The CDR3 spells CASSDFPTGGHKEQFF. In nucleotides, the CDR3 is TGTGCCAGCAGTGATTTCCCGACAGGGGGGCATAAAGAGCAGTTCTTC. The gene calls are TRBV2 and TRBJ2-1; 9 nucleotides match TRBD1. From germline, CDR1 is SNHLY and CDR2 FYNNEI. With V trimmed by 3 bases and J by 10 bases, 13 bases remained unmatched. There are 16 residues in the CDR3.

The genes are TRBV9 and TRBJ2-1, with 8 bases aligning to TRBD2. There are 17 residues in the CDR3. V shed 2 bases, J shed 2 bases, and the junction held 9 bases outside the gene matches. Per germline, CDR1 SGDLS and CDR2 YYNGEE. CDR3: CASSVLGTRRTYNEQFF. CDR3 sequence (DNA): TGTGCCAGCAGCGTGCTCGGGACTAGAAGGACCTACAATGAGCAGTTCTTC.

The chain employs TRBV6-5 and TRBJ2-2; TRBD1 matches at 7 bases. V dropped 3 bases and J dropped 4; count of bases not matched to a gene: 8. The CDR3 sequence is 16 residues long. From germline, CDR1 is MNHEY and CDR2 SVGAGI. The CDR3 sequence is CASSYGTEDSTGELFF. Here the CDR3 DNA reads TGTGCCAGCAGTTATGGGACAGAAGATTCCACCGGGGAGCTGTTTTTT.

The CDR3 DNA is TGCGCCAGCAGCCAAGGCCGAGGACAGGACAAGAACACTGAAGCTTTCTTT. It codes for CASSQGRGQDKNTEAFF. The V and J genes are TRBV4-1 and TRBJ1-1; 7 bases line up with TRBD1. The CDR3 contains 17 residues. V was clipped by 1 base and J by 1 base; unmatched bases: 9. Germline CDR1 MGHRA, CDR2 YSYEKL.

J is TRBJ2-7 and V is TRBV7-8; D might be TRBD2 (7 bases). Trimming took off 6 bases at V and 5 bases at J, with 20 bases between the two ends. The CDR3 is made up of 15 amino acids. Germline CDR1 reads SGHVS; CDR2 reads FQNEAQ. The CDR3 sequence: CASRGRGSGGDEQYF. In DNA, the CDR3 is TGTGCCAGCAGGGGGAGGGGGTCGGGAGGAGACGAGCAGTACTTC.

V gene TRBV6-5 combines with J gene TRBJ2-7; D remains ambiguous. The CDR3 is 11 amino acids. The germline V gene has CDR1 MNHEY and CDR2 SVGAGI. The DNA for the CDR3 is TGTGCAATCACGAGCGTCGACGAGCAGTACTTC. Amino acids: CAITSVDEQYF.

This sequence joins TRBV11-2 and TRBJ2-1; 7 nucleotides match TRBD2. The CDR3 is 15 amino acids. Trimming took 0 bases from V and 9 from J; bases not matched to a gene: 8. Germline CDR1 reads SGHAT; CDR2 reads FQNNGV. DNA of the CDR3: TGTGCCAGCAGCTTAGATCGGGGAGGGTTTGGTGAGCAGTTCTTC. Its translation is CASSLDRGGFGEQFF.

This rearrangement joins TRBV11-3 to TRBJ2-3, with D possibly matching TRBD1 (5 bases). Between the trimmed V and J ends, which lost 1 base and 6 bases, there was a span of 11 bases. CDR3 length: 14 residues. Germline V gene lookup returns CDR1 SGHNT and CDR2 YENEEA. CDR3 DNA sequence: TGTGCCAGCAGCTTAGCAGGGATGAGCGATACGCAGTATTTT. This gives the protein CASSLAGMSDTQYF.

This clone was observed once. The rearrangement uses TRBV5-4 and TRBJ1-3, with D perhaps matching TRBD1 (5 bases). V lost 4 bases and J lost 0, with 11 bases in between. This CDR3 region has 15 residues. Germline lookup yields CDR1 SGHNT and CDR2 YYREEE (reference sequence). CDR3 nucleotides: TGTGCCAGCAGCAGGGGACTGGACTCTGGAAACACCATATATTTT. It codes for CASSRGLDSGNTIYF.

V gene TRBV6-5 combines with J gene TRBJ1-1; D might be TRBD1 (5 bases). Trimming removed 2 bases from V and 7 bases from J, with 11 bases in between. Germline V CDR1 and CDR2: MNHEY, SVGAGI. This CDR3 has 13 amino acids. CDR3 loop: CASSYGGTNEAFF. As DNA, the CDR3 is TGTGCCAGCAGTTACGGGGGTACTAATGAAGCTTTCTTT.

V is TRBV27 and J is TRBJ2-4; weak D call: TRBD2 (5 bases). CDR3 length equals 13 residues. From germline, CDR1 is MNHEY and CDR2 SMNVEV (reference sequence). Trimming took 3 bases from V and 7 from J, leaving 10 bases between them. CDR3 loop: CASSFRGWNIQYF. CDR3 bases: TGTGCCAGCAGTTTCCGGGGATGGAACATTCAGTACTTC.

This clone was detected a few times. This chain connects TRBV7-3 to TRBJ1-1, with unresolved D. V lost 1 base and J 2 bases, leaving 8 bases between the germline ends. The CDR3 is made up of 14 amino acids. From germline, CDR1 is SGHTA and CDR2 FQGTGA. CDR3 in amino acids: CASSLMADNTEAFF. Here the CDR3 DNA reads TGTGCCAGCAGCTTAATGGCAGATAACACTGAAGCTTTCTTT. The full variable domain, with the rest looked up from reference TRBV7-3 and TRBJ1-1, is GAGVSQTPSNKVTEKGKYVELRCDPISGHTALYWYRQSLGQGPEFLIYFQGTGAADDSGLPNDRFFAVRPEGSVSTLKIQRTERGDSAVYLCASSLMADNTEAFFGQGTRLTVV.

The chain combines TRBV6-5 with TRBJ1-2; weak D call: TRBD1 (5 bases). This CDR3 has 12 amino acids. CDR1 is MNHEY, CDR2 SVGAGI, per germline. Trimming stripped 2 bases from V and 4 bases from J, with 5 bases between. CDR3 protein: CASSYGGYGYTF. The CDR3 bases are TGTGCCAGCAGTTACGGGGGCTATGGCTACACCTTC.

V and J are TRBV9 and TRBJ1-3; no clear D. Per the germline V gene, CDR1 is SGDLS and CDR2 is YYNGEE. The CDR3 extends over 15 amino acids. The germline V and J ends were trimmed by 0 bases and 0 bases, with 7 bases remaining between them. Written as DNA, the CDR3 is TGTGCCAGCAGCGTAGACGGAAGCTCTGGAAACACCATATATTTT. Its protein is CASSVDGSSGNTIYF.

The rearrangement joins TRBV2 to TRBJ1-4; no reliable D call. V shed 5 bases and J shed 5 bases, with 15 bases lying between them. Per germline, CDR1 SNHLY and CDR2 FYNNEI. This CDR3 contains 15 residues. CDR3 in amino acids: CASSLTGLQNEKLFF. DNA for the CDR3: TGTGCCAGCAGTCTAACGGGCCTACAAAATGAAAAACTGTTTTTT.

V usage is TRBV30 and J usage is TRBJ1-2, with 9 nucleotides matching TRBD1. Germline values: CDR1 GTSNPN, CDR2 SVGIG (reference sequence). Trimming cost V 1 base and J 11 bases; bases outside gene matches: 8. The CDR3 consists of 13 residues. CDR3 sequence reads: CAWSGQGGDLYTF. DNA for the CDR3: TGTGCCTGGAGTGGACAGGGGGGGGACCTTTACACCTTC. The whole variable domain, remainder taken from reference TRBV30 and TRBJ1-2, is SQTIHQWPATLVQPVGSPLSLECTVEGTSNPNLYWYRQAAGRGLQLLFYSVGIGQISSEVPQNLSASRPQDRQFILSSKKLLLSDSGFYLCAWSGQGGDLYTFGSGTRLTVV.

V usage is TRBV7-3 and J usage is TRBJ1-4; the match to TRBD1 covers 9 bases. V gave up 1 base and J gave up 4 bases; unmatched junction bases: 4. The CDR3 spans 16 residues. From germline, CDR1 is SGHTA and CDR2 FQGTGA. The DNA of the CDR3 is TGTGCCAGCAGCTTAAGGCAGACAGGGGGTAATGAAAAACTGTTTTTT. Its protein is CASSLRQTGGNEKLFF.

The rearrangement links TRBV28 to TRBJ1-1, with TRBD1 matching over 7 bases. Germline CDR1 is MDHEN and CDR2 is SYDVKM. Trimming at V came to 3 bases and at J to 4 bases, leaving 11 bases not matched to a gene. The CDR3 consists of 16 residues. The CDR3 reads CASSLFRGFVSTEAFF. The CDR3, as DNA: TGTGCCAGCAGTTTGTTCAGGGGGTTTGTGAGCACTGAAGCTTTCTTT.